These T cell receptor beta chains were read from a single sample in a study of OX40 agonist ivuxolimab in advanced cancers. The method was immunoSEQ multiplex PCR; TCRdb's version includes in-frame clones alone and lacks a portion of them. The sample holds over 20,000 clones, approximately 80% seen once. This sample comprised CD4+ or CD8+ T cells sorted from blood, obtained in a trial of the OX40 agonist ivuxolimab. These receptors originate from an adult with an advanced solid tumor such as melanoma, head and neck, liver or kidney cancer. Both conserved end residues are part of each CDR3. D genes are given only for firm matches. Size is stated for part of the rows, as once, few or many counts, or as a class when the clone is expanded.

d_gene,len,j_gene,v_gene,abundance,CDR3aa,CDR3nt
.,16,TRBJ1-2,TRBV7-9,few,CASSGSGRSSTYGYTF,TGTGCCAGCAGCGGCTCAGGTCGATCTTCGACCTATGGCTACACCTTC
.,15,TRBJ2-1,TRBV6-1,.,CASSLGEADADEQFF,TGTGCCAGCAGCCTAGGGGAGGCGGACGCAGATGAGCAGTTCTTC
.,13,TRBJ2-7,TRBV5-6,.,CASRLATSYEQYF,TGTGCCAGCAGGCTAGCGACCTCCTACGAGCAGTACTTC
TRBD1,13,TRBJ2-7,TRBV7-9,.,CASIGTGLYEQYF,TGTGCCAGCATCGGGACAGGCCTCTACGAGCAGTACTTC
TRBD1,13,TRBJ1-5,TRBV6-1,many,CASNNRDRGPQHF,TGTGCCAGCAACAACCGGGACAGGGGACCCCAGCATTTT
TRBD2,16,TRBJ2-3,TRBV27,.,CANPGASGGSTDTQYF,TGTGCCAATCCAGGGGCTAGCGGGGGTAGCACAGATACGCAGTATTTT
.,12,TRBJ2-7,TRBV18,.,CASSLPGSEQYF,TGTGCCAGCTCACTTCCGGGTAGCGAGCAGTACTTC
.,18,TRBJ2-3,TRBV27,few,CASSLRSTRLGGTDTQYF,TGTGCCAGCAGTTTAAGAAGTACGCGCCTGGGGGGCACAGATACGCAGTATTTT
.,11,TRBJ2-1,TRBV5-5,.,CASSLAVEQFF,TGTGCCAGCAGCTTGGCCGTTGAGCAGTTCTTC
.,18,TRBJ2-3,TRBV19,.,CASSGQTGGHPNTDTQYF,TGTGCCAGTAGTGGACAGACCGGGGGGCATCCAAACACAGATACGCAGTATTTT
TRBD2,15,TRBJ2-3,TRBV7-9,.,CASSPQAGNTDTQYF,TGTGCCAGCAGCCCTCAAGCGGGAAACACAGATACGCAGTATTTT
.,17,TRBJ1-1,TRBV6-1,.,CASRAPRGAQLNTEAFF,TGTGCCAGCCGTGCCCCCAGGGGCGCACAATTGAACACTGAAGCTTTCTTT
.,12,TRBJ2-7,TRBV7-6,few,CASSSSGYEQYF,TGTGCCAGCAGCTCGTCGGGCTACGAGCAGTACTTC
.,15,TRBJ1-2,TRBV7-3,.,CASSRSGGARGGYTF,TGTGCCAGCAGCCGATCGGGCGGGGCGAGAGGTGGCTACACCTTC
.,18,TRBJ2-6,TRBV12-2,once,CASRLRDRGSSGANVLTF,TGTGCAAGTCGCTTACGGGACAGGGGTAGCTCTGGGGCCAACGTCCTGACTTTC
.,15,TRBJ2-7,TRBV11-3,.,CASSLRDLNRYEQYF,TGTGCCAGCAGCCTCCGGGACCTAAATCGATACGAGCAGTACTTC
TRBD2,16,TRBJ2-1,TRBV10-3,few,CAISEGLAGGQNEQFF,TGTGCCATCAGTGAGGGACTAGCGGGAGGGCAGAATGAGCAGTTCTTC
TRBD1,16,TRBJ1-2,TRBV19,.,CASSTLLLGGDYGYTF,TGTGCCAGTAGTACTCTCCTCCTAGGGGGCGACTATGGCTACACCTTC
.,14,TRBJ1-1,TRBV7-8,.,CASSPVRGLTEAFF,TGTGCCAGCAGCCCAGTTAGGGGGTTGACTGAAGCTTTCTTT
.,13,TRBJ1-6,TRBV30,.,CAMRGGVNSPLHF,TGTGCAATGCGAGGAGGGGTTAATTCACCCCTCCACTTT
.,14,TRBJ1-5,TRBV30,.,CAWSVGVGNQPQHF,TGTGCCTGGAGTGTAGGGGTCGGCAATCAGCCCCAGCATTTT
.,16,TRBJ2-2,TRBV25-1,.,CASSEYRNPKTGELFF,TGTGCCAGCAGTGAATACCGGAATCCCAAAACAGGGGAGCTGTTTTTT
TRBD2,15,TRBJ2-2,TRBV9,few,CASSPHGGDTGELFF,TGTGCCAGCAGCCCCCATGGGGGGGACACCGGGGAGCTGTTTTTT
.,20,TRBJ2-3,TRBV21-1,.,CASSSCRGGVSPLSTDTQYF,TGTGCCAGCAGCAGTTGTCGGGGGGGCGTTTCTCCCCTTAGCACAGATACGCAGTATTTT
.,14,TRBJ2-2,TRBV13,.,CASSLVGYTGELFF,TGTGCCAGCAGCTTAGTGGGTTACACCGGGGAGCTGTTTTTT
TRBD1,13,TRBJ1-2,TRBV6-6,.,CASSWDSRGGYTF,TGTGCCAGCAGCTGGGACAGCCGGGGCGGCTACACCTTC
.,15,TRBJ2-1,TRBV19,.,CASNANRDLWDEQFF,TGTGCCAGTAACGCGAACCGGGACTTATGGGATGAGCAGTTCTTC
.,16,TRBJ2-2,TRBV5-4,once,CASSLVGRTATGELFF,TGTGCCAGCAGCTTGGTCGGCAGGACGGCGACCGGGGAGCTGTTTTTT
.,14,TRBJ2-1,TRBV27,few,CASIGGVSYNEQFF,TGTGCCAGCATAGGGGGGGTCTCCTACAATGAGCAGTTCTTC
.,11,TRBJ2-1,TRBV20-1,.,CSAAAYNEQFF,TGCAGTGCGGCTGCTTACAATGAGCAGTTCTTC
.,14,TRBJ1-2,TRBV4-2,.,CASSQESLGYGYTF,TGTGCCAGCAGCCAAGAATCCCTCGGATATGGCTACACCTTC
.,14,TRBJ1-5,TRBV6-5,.,CASSVTDSNQPQHF,TGTGCCAGCAGTGTGACAGATAGCAATCAGCCCCAGCATTTT
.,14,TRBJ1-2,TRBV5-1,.,CASSLSNKNYGYTF,TGCGCCAGCAGCTTGAGTAATAAAAACTATGGCTACACCTTC
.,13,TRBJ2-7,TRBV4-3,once,CASSQGVGGEQYF,TGCGCCAGCAGCCAAGGGGTCGGGGGCGAGCAGTACTTC
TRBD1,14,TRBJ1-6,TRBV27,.,CASSSRTGISPLHF,TGTGCCAGCAGTTCCCGGACAGGGATCTCACCCCTCCACTTT
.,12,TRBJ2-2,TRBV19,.,CASSRVTGELFF,TGTGCCAGTAGTAGAGTTACCGGGGAGCTGTTTTTT
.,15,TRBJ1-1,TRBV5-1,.,CASSLGHLMNTEAFF,TGCGCCAGCAGCTTGGGACACCTCATGAACACTGAAGCTTTCTTT
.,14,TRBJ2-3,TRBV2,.,CASSRGGGTDTQYF,TGTGCCAGCAGTAGGGGGGGCGGCACAGATACGCAGTATTTT
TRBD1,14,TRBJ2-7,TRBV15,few,CATSREGQGYEQYF,TGTGCCACCAGCAGAGAGGGACAGGGATACGAGCAGTACTTC
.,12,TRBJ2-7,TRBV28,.,CASSFRFYEQYF,TGTGCCAGCAGTTTCCGGTTCTACGAGCAGTACTTC
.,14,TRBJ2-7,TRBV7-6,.,CASSSREFGSEQYF,TGTGCCAGCAGCTCACGGGAGTTCGGCTCCGAGCAGTACTTC
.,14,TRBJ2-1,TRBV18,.,CASSPRRAYNEQFF,TGTGCCAGCTCACCACGAAGGGCCTACAATGAGCAGTTCTTC
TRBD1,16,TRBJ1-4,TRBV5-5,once,CASSLEGYRGSEKLFF,TGTGCCAGCAGCTTGGAGGGATACAGGGGAAGTGAAAAACTGTTTTTT